One and the same sample provided the 21 T cell receptor beta chains below, sequenced in a study of blood T cell repertoires in COVID-19. Repertoires were generated with immunoSEQ multiplex PCR, while TCRdb's copy carries only in-frame clones and drops some. The repertoire holds around 320,000 clones, with around 85% as singletons. Sample: peripheral blood. These receptors came from a human donor in a cohort sampled during active COVID-19.

This clone was recorded once. This chain links TRBV5-1 with TRBJ1-6; a possible D gene is TRBD1 (5 bases). Germline V gene lookup returns CDR1 SGHRS and CDR2 YFSETQ. The V end lost 5 bases, the J end lost 9 bases, and 18 bases lay between the germline ends. CDR3 length equals 15 residues. The CDR3 here is CASRPGEGNSSPLHF. Here the CDR3 DNA reads TGCGCCAGCAGGCCGGGGGAGGGGAACAGTTCACCCCTCCACTTT.

The chain links TRBV27 to TRBJ1-5, with a possible D match to TRBD1 (6 bases). Germline CDR1 reads MNHEY; CDR2 reads SMNVEV (reference sequence). V gave up 8 bases and J gave up 7 bases, with 9 bases separating them. CDR3 length: 11 residues. The CDR3 sequence: CASYRVQPQHF. The CDR3 DNA sequence: TGTGCCAGCTACAGGGTCCAGCCCCAGCATTTT.

With regard to this clone: Other DNA sequences in the same sample also yield this CDR3. The J gene is TRBJ2-2, the V gene TRBV24-1, with D unclear. Per germline, CDR1 KGHDR and CDR2 SFDVKD. The ends were cut back, 3 bases at V and 3 bases at J, with 4 bases in the middle. The CDR3 contains 13 residues. The CDR3 is CATSDPDTGELFF. CDR3 DNA: TGTGCCACCAGTGATCCCGACACCGGGGAGCTGTTTTTT.

V usage is TRBV24-1 and J usage is TRBJ1-1; TRBD1 might be the D (6 bases). Germline loops: CDR1 KGHDR, CDR2 SFDVKD. V was trimmed by 2 bases and J by 1 base, leaving 10 bases between them. The CDR3 is 15 amino acids. This chain's CDR3 is CATSDSRQANTEAFF. CDR3 DNA sequence: TGTGCCACCAGTGATTCTAGACAGGCGAACACTGAAGCTTTCTTT.

The gene calls are TRBV5-6 and TRBJ2-7, with TRBD2 matching 8 bases. The CDR3 length is 17 residues. The junction had 10 bases not matched to a gene; V was cut back by 2 bases and J by 0 bases. Germline CDR1 reads SGHDT; CDR2 reads YYEEEE. The CDR3 protein is CASSLLRLAGRSYEQYF. The CDR3 bases are TGTGCCAGCAGCTTACTACGTTTAGCGGGGCGCTCCTACGAGCAGTACTTC.

The J gene is TRBJ1-5, the V gene TRBV19, with TRBD1 as a possible D gene (5 bases). V shed 6 bases and J shed 0 bases, with 12 bases lying between them. Per the germline V gene, CDR1 is LNHDA and CDR2 is SQIVND (reference sequence). CDR3 length equals 15 residues. The CDR3 nucleotides are TGTGCCAGTAGGAGGACACCTAATAGCAATCAGCCCCAGCATTTT. This encodes CASRRTPNSNQPQHF.

This sequence joins TRBV2 and TRBJ1-5; TRBD1 matches 10 bases. The germline gives CDR1 SNHLY, CDR2 FYNNEI. This CDR3 is 13 amino acids long. V lost 11 bases to trimming and J lost 4 bases; unmatched junction nucleotides: 5. In nucleotides, the CDR3 is TGTGCCTCGCGGGACAGGGGAAATCAGCCCCAGCATTTT. This gives the protein CASRDRGNQPQHF.

The V and J genes are TRBV19 and TRBJ1-2; 8 bases line up with TRBD1. The V segment lost 6 bases and the J segment 4 bases; nucleotides outside the gene matches: 10. This CDR3 spans 15 amino acids. CDR1 LNHDA and CDR2 SQIVND come from the germline V gene (reference sequence). As DNA, the CDR3 is TGTGCCAGTAGCCCCATTTCGGACAGGGTCTATGGCTACACCTTC. This sequence encodes CASSPISDRVYGYTF.

This chain joins TRBV24-1 and TRBJ1-2, with D uncertain. The germline V and J ends were trimmed by 6 bases and 3 bases, with 16 bases remaining between them. CDR1 and CDR2 from the germline V gene are KGHDR and SFDVKD. The CDR3 is 15 amino acids. CDR3 in amino acids: CATSSSSRGDYGYTF. The DNA for the CDR3 is TGTGCCACCAGTTCGTCGTCGCGGGGTGACTATGGCTACACCTTC.

The count of this clone is one. The genes are TRBV6-6 and TRBJ2-3; 7 bases are a match to TRBD1. The ends lost 2 bases at V and 7 bases at J; junction bases unmatched: 3. CDR3 length: 13 amino acids. CDR1 is MNHNY and CDR2 is SVGAGI in the germline V gene (reference sequence). CDR3 sequence (DNA): TGTGCCAGCAGTTACGCAGGGGGAAATACGCAGTATTTT. Protein: CASSYAGGNTQYF.

A remark on this clone: With a far larger clone one base away, a read error is the likely cause. The sample has other DNA sequences that encode this CDR3 too. The chain recombines TRBV2 with TRBJ2-3; 8 nucleotides line up with TRBD2. With 6 bases clipped from V and 1 base from J, the junction kept 3 bases outside the gene matches. CDR3 length: 14 residues. Per germline, CDR1 SNHLY and CDR2 FYNNEI. The CDR3 region has the DNA TGTGCCAGCAGCCCGACTAGCGGCACAGATACGCAGTATTTT. Amino acids: CASSPTSGTDTQYF.

The rearrangement joins TRBV6-5 to TRBJ1-1; D remains ambiguous. V gave up 6 bases and J gave up 1 base, with 6 bases separating them. Germline values: CDR1 MNHEY, CDR2 SVGAGI. This CDR3 has 12 residues. The CDR3 sequence: CASSKWNTEAFF. The CDR3 region has the DNA TGTGCCAGCAGCAAATGGAACACTGAAGCTTTCTTT.

This clone was counted between two and nine times. This sequence joins TRBV5-1 and TRBJ1-5, with D perhaps matching TRBD1 (5 bases). Per the germline V gene, CDR1 is SGHRS and CDR2 is YFSETQ. The CDR3 extends over 15 amino acids. Trimming cost V 5 bases and J 2 bases, with 14 bases left between them. CDR3 bases: TGCGCCAGCAGTTTTACGGGGGGGGGCAATCAGCCCCAGCATTTT. Amino acids: CASSFTGGGNQPQHF.

This clone was counted once. The chain employs TRBV3-1 (or the pseudogene TRBV3-2) and TRBJ1-1; TRBD1 matches at 9 bases. Germline values: CDR1 LGHDT, CDR2 YNNKEL (reference sequence). The CDR3 is made up of 16 amino acids. Trimming removed 5 bases from V and 0 bases from J; junction bases left unmatched: 7. In DNA, the CDR3 is TGTGCCAGCAGCAAAGGGACAGGGAACCTGAACACTGAAGCTTTCTTT. Translated: CASSKGTGNLNTEAFF.

Concerning this clone itself: Other DNA sequences within the sample encode an identical CDR3. This sequence joins TRBV5-6 and TRBJ2-7, with D possibly being TRBD1 (5 bases). Trimming shortened V by 0 bases and J by 4 bases, and 11 bases separated the two germline ends. Germline V gives CDR1 SGHDT, CDR2 YYEEEE. CDR3 length: 14 amino acids. This chain's CDR3 is CASSLGQGGYEQYF. The CDR3 DNA sequence: TGTGCCAGCAGCTTGGGGCAGGGTGGGTACGAGCAGTACTTC.

This chain links TRBV2 with TRBJ2-6, with 7 bases fitting TRBD2. There are 18 residues in the CDR3. Losses at the gene ends were 5 bases for V and 0 bases for J; bases not matched to a gene: 10. Germline assignment: CDR1 SNHLY and CDR2 FYNNEI. In DNA, the CDR3 is TGTGCCAGCAGTCTAGCCAGCGGGGCATCCTCTGGGGCCAACGTCCTGACTTTC. Translation gives CASSLASGASSGANVLTF.

The chain couples TRBV6-5 to TRBJ1-6, with 7 bases identical to TRBD1. The CDR3 covers 16 residues. The germline CDR1 and CDR2 sequences are MNHEY and SVGAGI. Unmatched junction bases numbered 9, after V lost 2 bases and J lost 8 bases. The CDR3 DNA reads as TGTGCCAGCAGTTACACGACCGGGACAGCCTATTCACCCCTCCACTTT. It encodes CASSYTTGTAYSPLHF.

The table lists this clone with a count of one. For the CDR3, the DNA is TGTGCCAGCAGCCGTTCAACAGGGGGAAATGAAGCTTTCTTT. Protein: CASSRSTGGNEAFF. The chain couples TRBV5-5 to TRBJ1-1; 8 nucleotides line up with TRBD1. CDR3 length: 14 residues. V shed 4 bases and J 7 bases; nucleotides not matched to a gene: 9. CDR1 is SGHKS, CDR2 YYEKEE, per germline (reference sequence).

CDR3 amino acids: CASTSTGTGYGYTF. CDR3 nucleotide sequence: TGTGCCAGCACTTCAACCGGGACAGGCTACGGCTACACCTTC. This chain connects TRBV2 to TRBJ1-2; 8 bases line up with TRBD1. The V and J ends lost 7 bases and 8 bases, in that order; junction bases with no gene match: 12. This CDR3 region has 14 residues. The germline gives CDR1 SNHLY, CDR2 FYNNEI.

CDR3 loop: CASSHGSRTGNTGELFF. The DNA of the CDR3 is TGTGCCAGTAGTCACGGGTCCCGGACAGGCAACACCGGGGAGCTGTTTTTT. V gene TRBV19 combines with J gene TRBJ2-2; 7 bases match TRBD1. Losses at the gene ends were 5 bases for V and 2 bases for J; bases not matched to a gene: 11. CDR3 length: 17 residues. The germline CDR1 and CDR2 sequences are LNHDA and SQIVND (reference sequence).

CDR3 nucleotides: TGTGCCAGCAGTTTAAGTAGACAGGGTGTTTCACCCCTCCACTTT. Its protein is CASSLSRQGVSPLHF. This chain connects TRBV28 to TRBJ1-6, with 7 bases identical to TRBD1. The CDR3 spans 15 residues. Trimming removed 2 bases from V and 9 bases from J; junction bases left unmatched: 7. CDR1 and CDR2 (germline): MDHEN, SYDVKM.